What follows are 16 T cell receptor beta chains derived from one specimen sequenced in a study of OX40 agonist ivuxolimab in advanced cancers. TCRdb's copy holds only in-frame clones and misses some; the assay was immunoSEQ multiplex PCR. This table holds 55,000 to 70,000 clones, about four fifths found once. The material was CD4+ or CD8+ T cells sorted from blood, obtained in a trial of the OX40 agonist ivuxolimab. The receptors shown here come from an adult with an advanced solid tumor such as melanoma, head and neck, liver or kidney cancer.

This sequence joins TRBV7-3 and TRBJ2-2; D gene unclear. This CDR3 is 12 amino acids long. Germline lookup yields CDR1 SGHTA and CDR2 FQGTGA. Trimming pared 5 bases from V and 7 bases from J, leaving 8 bases between. The CDR3 is CASSAGYGELFF. The CDR3 nucleotides are TGTGCCAGCAGCGCCGGTTACGGGGAGCTGTTTTTT.

The chain recombines TRBV19 with TRBJ1-4, with D unresolved. This CDR3 contains 16 residues. Germline loops: CDR1 LNHDA, CDR2 SQIVND (reference sequence). V was cut by 4 bases and J by 0 bases, with 12 bases left in between. Here the CDR3 DNA reads TGTGCCAGTAGTACCCCGTCGAGGCCAACTAATGAAAAACTGTTTTTT. Amino acid sequence: CASSTPSRPTNEKLFF. Drawing the rest from reference TRBV19 and TRBJ1-4, the complete variable domain is DGGITQSPKYLFRKEGQNVTLSCEQNLNHDAMYWYRQDPGQGLRLIYYSQIVNDFQKGDIAEGYSVSREKKESFPLTVTSAQKNPTAFYLCASSTPSRPTNEKLFFGSGTQLSVL.

The chain combines TRBV29-1 with TRBJ1-2; 10 nucleotides match TRBD1. Trimming at V came to 6 bases and at J to 8 bases, leaving 3 bases not matched to a gene. CDR3 size: 11 residues. CDR1 is SQVTM and CDR2 is ANQGSEA in the germline V gene. Written as DNA, the CDR3 is TGCAGCGTCGGGACAGGGGACGGCTACACCTTC. This translates into CSVGTGDGYTF.

The rearrangement uses TRBV5-1 and TRBJ2-5; D unresolved. Per the germline V gene, CDR1 is SGHRS and CDR2 is YFSETQ. CDR3 length: 16 residues. V was pared by 3 bases and J by 2 bases, with 17 bases between. The CDR3 sequence: CASSSDQRRPQETQYF. The CDR3 bases are TGCGCCAGCAGCTCCGACCAGCGCAGGCCACAAGAGACCCAGTACTTC.

This clone was seen just once. This sequence joins TRBV6-5 and TRBJ2-7; D possibly corresponds to TRBD2 (6 bases). Germline loops: CDR1 MNHEY, CDR2 SVGAGI. The V end was cut by 6 bases, the J end by 6 bases, with 18 bases between. The CDR3 has 14 amino acids. CDR3 sequence (DNA): TGTGCCAGCAGCGGGGGACTGCGGAGGTCCGAGCAGTACTTC. Amino acids: CASSGGLRRSEQYF.

The rearrangement links TRBV10-3 to TRBJ2-3; D uncertain. The CDR3 is made up of 12 amino acids. Germline CDR1 and CDR2: ENHRY and SYGVKD. Deletions cut 2 bases from V and 6 bases from J, with 6 bases between. CDR3 residues: CAISEIGDTQYF. The DNA for the CDR3 is TGTGCCATCAGTGAGATAGGGGATACGCAGTATTTT.

The rearrangement uses TRBV27 and TRBJ2-1; a possible D gene is TRBD2 (5 bases). The CDR3 has 16 amino acids. The germline V and J ends were trimmed by 6 bases and 2 bases, with 17 bases remaining between them. Germline CDR1 MNHEY, CDR2 SMNVEV (reference sequence). CDR3 sequence (DNA): TGTGCCAGCAGCCCCTTCGAGAAACTAGCCTACAATGAGCAGTTCTTC. Translating gives CASSPFEKLAYNEQFF.

This rearrangement joins TRBV19 to TRBJ1-5; D call uncertain. The length of the CDR3 is 16 residues. Germline V CDR1 and CDR2: LNHDA, SQIVND (reference sequence). Trimming removed 5 bases at V and 0 bases at J, with 14 bases between. The CDR3 protein is CASSGNPAYSNQPQHF. DNA of the CDR3: TGTGCCAGTAGTGGGAACCCGGCCTATAGCAATCAGCCCCAGCATTTT.

This clone appeared a single time. This chain joins TRBV7-8 and TRBJ2-1; TRBD2 matches at 10 bases. The CDR3 loop spans 15 amino acids. Germline V gene data show CDR1 as SGHVS and CDR2 as FQNEAQ. The J segment lost 8 bases and the V segment lost 5 bases, leaving 9 bases of the junction unmatched. The CDR3: CASSQGLAPPDEQFF. As DNA, the CDR3 is TGTGCCAGCAGCCAGGGACTAGCGCCGCCGGATGAGCAGTTCTTC.

The rearrangement uses TRBV18 and TRBJ2-1, with 9 bases lining up with TRBD2. The CDR3 totals 15 residues. CDR1 and CDR2 (germline): KGHSH, LQKENI. Trimming took 1 base from V and 6 from J; bases not matched to a gene: 4. The CDR3 region is CASSPRSSGANEQFF. The CDR3 coding sequence is TGTGCCAGCTCACCACGTTCTAGCGGGGCCAATGAGCAGTTCTTC.

The chain joins TRBV2 to TRBJ1-5, with a tentative D call TRBD1 (6 bases). The V gene's germline CDR1 is SNHLY and CDR2 FYNNEI. V shed 4 bases and J shed 7 bases, with 8 bases lying between them. The CDR3 is 12 residues long. The CDR3 sequence: CASSGQAQPQHF. The CDR3 nucleotides are TGTGCCAGCAGTGGACAGGCCCAGCCCCAGCATTTT.

This rearrangement joins TRBV7-3 to TRBJ2-7, with TRBD2 matching over 7 bases. Per the germline V gene, CDR1 is SGHTA and CDR2 is FQGTGA. Unmatched junction bases numbered 8, after V lost 5 bases and J lost 1 base. This CDR3 comprises 15 residues. The CDR3, as DNA: TGTGCCAGCAGCCCGGGGGGAGTGAGGTCCTACGAGCAGTACTTC. This gives the protein CASSPGGVRSYEQYF.

The rearrangement uses TRBV11-3 and TRBJ1-1; D not resolved. The CDR3 is made up of 16 amino acids. Germline V lookup: CDR1 SGHNT, CDR2 YENEEA. V dropped 0 bases and J dropped 1 base, with 12 bases sitting between them. Here the CDR3 reads CASSLDNHRKNTEAFF. CDR3 DNA sequence: TGTGCCAGCAGCTTAGATAACCACAGAAAGAACACTGAAGCTTTCTTT.

This chain's CDR3 is CASSPGQGGYNEQFF. The CDR3, as DNA: TGTGCCAGCAGCCCGGGACAGGGGGGGTACAATGAGCAGTTCTTC. The J gene is TRBJ2-1, the V gene TRBV7-2, with 11 bases that match TRBD1. The CDR3 totals 15 residues. Germline V CDR1 and CDR2: SGHTA, FQGNSA. The junction had 4 bases not matched to a gene; V was cut back by 5 bases and J by 4 bases. The full variable domain, rest sourced from reference TRBV7-2 and TRBJ2-1, is GAGVSQSPSNKVTEKGKDVELRCDPISGHTALYWYRQSLGQGLEFLIYFQGNSAPDKSGLPSDRFSAERTGGSVSTLTIQRTQQEDSAVYLCASSPGQGGYNEQFFGPGTRLTVL.

The chain couples TRBV2 to TRBJ2-2, with a weak D call TRBD1 (6 bases). Per the germline V gene, CDR1 is SNHLY and CDR2 is FYNNEI. Trimming left V 6 bases short and J 5 bases short, with 10 bases between. The CDR3 is made up of 13 amino acids. For the CDR3, the DNA is TGTGCCAGCAGGGGTGACAGGACCGGGGAGCTGTTTTTT. Encoded protein: CASRGDRTGELFF.

The chain carries TRBV16 and TRBJ1-3, with 8 bases fitting TRBD1. Trimming at V came to 2 bases and at J to 4 bases, leaving 7 bases not matched to a gene. Germline-derived CDR1 and CDR2 are KGHSY and FQNENV. The CDR3 extends over 16 amino acids. The CDR3 DNA reads TGTGCCAGCAGCCAAATAGGGACAGGAGTCGGAAACACCATATATTTT. Its protein is CASSQIGTGVGNTIYF.